What follows describes a single T cell receptor (beta chain). Its antigen is not identified. The data derive from a study of cytomegalovirus exposure and HLA in healthy donors. At the level of the study: Early released data had about 80 million unique TCRs, all coming from HLA-typed donors.

General study points: Earlier findings revealed that most TCR beta V segments proved productive either about 87% or about 30% of the time. V- and J-gene trimming in TCR beta was tied to a missense DCLRE1C variant by an analysis performed later. It was reported that TCR beta sequences correctly inferred the HLA-A and HLA-B alleles for most subjects.

60 Vbeta and 13 Jbeta primers were used in PCR. Sequencing used immunoSEQ multiplex PCR; TCRdb keeps in-frame clones, though not all of them. The sample lists 95,000 to 150,000 clones; more than 65% were seen once. The source of this sequence is a human donor in good health. The material sequenced was PBMCs.

CDR3 in amino acids: CASSLTRGSNQPQHF. CDR3 coding DNA: TGTGCCAGCAGCTTGACCAGGGGGAGCAATCAGCCCCAGCATTTT. The chain carries TRBV11-2 and TRBJ1-5; TRBD1 matches 7 bases. Losses at the gene ends were 3 bases for V and 1 base for J; bases not matched to a gene: 3. Per germline, CDR1 SGHAT and CDR2 FQNNGV. The CDR3 consists of 15 residues.